This is a list of T cell receptor beta chains from one sample in a study of blood T cell repertoires in COVID-19. Here immunoSEQ multiplex PCR was the method, and the copy in TCRdb shows in-frame clones only, minus some. The table lists 17,000 or so clones, approximately 88% of them singletons. Material for sequencing was peripheral blood. These receptors originate from a human donor in a cohort sampled during active COVID-19. Each CDR3 is given with its conserved first and last residue. D genes are given only for firm matches. Clone size is not always given. Where it is, it says once, few, many or a class for expanded clones.

NA	NA	TRBV10-2	TRBJ1-1	CASSETGMNTEAFF	TGCGCCAGCAGTGAAACAGGGATGAACACTGAAGCTTTCTTT
NA	NA	TRBV18	TRBJ2-2	CASSPAPRTGELFF	TGTGCCAGCTCACCAGCACCCCGCACAGGGGAGCTGTTTTTT
NA	NA	TRBV7-9	TRBJ1-4	CASSLKTSTNEKLFF	TGTGCCAGCAGCTTAAAAACATCAACTAATGAAAAACTGTTTTTT
NA	TRBD2	TRBV28	TRBJ2-1	CASSLWSGDAYNEQFF	TGTGCCAGCAGTTTATGGAGCGGGGACGCCTACAATGAGCAGTTCTTC
once	NA	TRBV21-1	TRBJ2-7	CASSLRLAGGPTLSYEQYF	TGTGCCAGCAGCCTAAGACTAGCGGGAGGCCCCACACTCTCCTACGAGCAGTACTTC
NA	NA	TRBV14	TRBJ2-5	CASSLYRAGTGQETQYF	TGTGCCAGCAGCCTCTACAGGGCCGGTACCGGGCAAGAGACCCAGTACTTC
NA	NA	TRBV5-1	TRBJ2-7	CASSLVGGLYDYEQYF	TGCGCCAGCAGCTTGGTTGGGGGACTGTACGACTACGAGCAGTACTTC
few	NA	TRBV11-2	TRBJ2-1	CASEGGGTADNEQFF	TGTGCCAGCGAGGGGGGAGGGACCGCTGACAATGAGCAGTTCTTC
NA	TRBD1	TRBV28	TRBJ1-5	CASSLGQEQPQHF	TGTGCCAGCAGTTTGGGACAGGAGCAGCCCCAGCATTTT
NA	NA	TRBV9	TRBJ2-1	CASSVSLDGVWNEQFF	TGTGCCAGCAGCGTATCCCTGGACGGGGTTTGGAATGAGCAGTTCTTC
NA	NA	TRBV6-5	TRBJ1-5	CASSYSIDSQPQHF	TGTGCCAGCAGTTACTCGATTGACAGTCAGCCCCAGCATTTT